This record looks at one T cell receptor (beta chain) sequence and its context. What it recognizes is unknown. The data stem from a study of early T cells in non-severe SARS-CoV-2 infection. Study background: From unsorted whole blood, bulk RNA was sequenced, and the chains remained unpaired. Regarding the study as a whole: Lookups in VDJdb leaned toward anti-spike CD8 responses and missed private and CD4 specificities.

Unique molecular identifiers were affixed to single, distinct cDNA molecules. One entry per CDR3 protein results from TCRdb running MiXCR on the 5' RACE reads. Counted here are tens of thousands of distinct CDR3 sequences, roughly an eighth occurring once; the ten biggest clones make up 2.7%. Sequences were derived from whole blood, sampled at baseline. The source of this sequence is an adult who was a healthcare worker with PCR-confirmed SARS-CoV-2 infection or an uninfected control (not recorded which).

The CDR3 region is CASSLLQGARFGYTF. The CDR3 region has the DNA TGTGCCAGCAGTTTGCTGCAGGGGGCGCGTTTTGGCTACACCTTC. V usage is TRBV12-3 or TRBV12-4 and J usage is TRBJ1-2; 8 bases are shared with TRBD1. With 3 bases clipped from V and 7 bases from J, the junction kept 10 bases outside the gene matches. The CDR3 runs 15 residues.